This record concerns one T cell receptor (beta chain) sequence. This sample stems from a study of blood T cell repertoires in COVID-19. Across the study: There were acute and convalescent COVID-19 samples, and they came from the United States, Italy and Spain. Nucleic acid was either cDNA or gDNA, and it came from T cells, B-cell-depleted T cells, or PBMCs.

Trimming pared 0 bases from V and 8 bases from J, leaving 11 bases between. Germline V CDR1 and CDR2: SGHDT, YYEEEE. This CDR3 contains 14 residues. Original data processing: Reference gene primer amplification gave nucleated cell count estimates. Profiled with immunoSEQ multiplex PCR; TCRdb holds only in-frame clones, not every one. V and J calls and clone size come straight from that table; D and trimming were deduced from the DNA. The top ten clones hold approximately 4.7% of a sample with around 250,000 clones, 80% to 85% of them seen once. The specimen sequenced was peripheral blood. This receptor was obtained from a man aged 45-60 years with active or convalescent COVID-19. The rearrangement uses TRBV5-6 and TRBJ1-4, with D maybe TRBD1 (5 bases). This CDR3 reads CASSLDAGGEKLFF. The DNA for the CDR3 is TGTGCCAGCAGCTTGGACGCGGGGGGAGAAAAACTGTTTTTT.